Below, 19 T cell receptor beta chains from the same sample are listed, as sequenced in a study of CD4 T cells in relation to SARS-CoV-2 and coronaviruses. Generated by immunoSEQ multiplex PCR, the TCRdb table keeps only in-frame clones and is missing some. The repertoire holds about 18,000 clones, with 78% as singletons. Their target antigens are unknown. The unexposed donors gave CD4+ T cells in about 2010-2019, prior to COVID-19. After ten to eleven days of culture, CD4+ T cells were isolated. The specimen was CD4+ T cells from PBMCs, cultured in vitro. Receptors originate from a human donor in good health.

V usage is TRBV4-2 and J usage is TRBJ2-2; D remains unclear. The V gene lost 1 base and the J gene lost 4 bases, with 19 bases spanning the gap. Germline CDR1 LGHNA, CDR2 YNFKEQ. The CDR3 totals 18 residues. The CDR3 DNA sequence: TGTGCCAGCAGCCAAGGATCATCCAGAGCCGATGGCACCGGGGAGCTGTTTTTT. Protein product: CASSQGSSRADGTGELFF.

The CDR3 DNA is TGTGCTAGTGGTTTGGTAATGCGTACGGTGCGGGAGGCGGCTGAGCAGTTCTTC. The encoded protein is CASGLVMRTVREAAEQFF. The V gene is TRBV12-5, the J gene TRBJ2-1, with 8 bases that match TRBD2. The CDR3 extends over 18 amino acids. The germline V gene encodes CDR1 LGHNT and CDR2 FRNRAP. V gave up 0 bases and J gave up 9 bases; unmatched junction bases: 16.

J is TRBJ2-7 and V is TRBV7-2, with 10 bases identical to TRBD2. The CDR3 is 16 amino acids. V gave up 5 bases and J gave up 5 bases; unmatched junction bases: 12. Germline V gene data show CDR1 as SGHTA and CDR2 as FQGNSA. CDR3 nucleotides: TGTGCCAGCAGCCTACCCCGCCCTAGCGGGAGTAACGAGCAGTACTTC. Protein sequence: CASSLPRPSGSNEQYF.

This clone has just one count. V and J are TRBV11-3 and TRBJ2-1, with TRBD2 matching 12 bases. Per the germline V gene, CDR1 is SGHNT and CDR2 is YENEEA. J was trimmed by 4 bases and V by 5 bases; bases with no gene match: 3. CDR3 size: 15 residues. The DNA for the CDR3 is TGTGCCAGCAGCCCAGGACTAGCGGGGTACAATGAGCAGTTCTTC. Protein: CASSPGLAGYNEQFF.

This sequence joins TRBV19 and TRBJ1-5; the D gene is possibly TRBD1 (6 bases). Germline CDR1 LNHDA, CDR2 SQIVND (reference sequence). V was cut by 3 bases and J by 5 bases, with 14 bases left in between. CDR3 length: 15 amino acids. In DNA, the CDR3 is TGTGCCAGTAGTATCGGTAAGAGGGGGGATCAGCCCCAGCATTTT. This translates into CASSIGKRGDQPQHF.

V usage is TRBV6-6 and J usage is TRBJ1-1; D might be TRBD1 (5 bases). CDR3 length: 12 amino acids. Trimming cost V 7 bases and J 9 bases, with 15 bases left between them. Germline V gives CDR1 MNHNY, CDR2 SVGAGI (reference sequence). The CDR3 spells CASKSGEGKAFF. The CDR3 DNA is TGTGCCAGCAAATCGGGGGAGGGGAAAGCTTTCTTT.

This clone appeared a few times. This chain connects TRBV2 to TRBJ2-1; D tentatively fits TRBD1 or TRBD2 (5 bases each). The germline CDR1 and CDR2 sequences are SNHLY and FYNNEI. The CDR3 totals 14 residues. Trimming removed 4 bases from V and 9 bases from J, with 16 bases in between. The CDR3 reads CASSVEGRSSEQFF. The CDR3 DNA sequence: TGTGCCAGCAGTGTAGAGGGGCGGTCGAGTGAGCAGTTCTTC.

This clone has only one observation. V usage is TRBV7-6 and J usage is TRBJ1-5, with no clear D. Germline V CDR1 and CDR2: SGHVS, FNYEAQ. The germline V and J ends were trimmed by 3 bases and 0 bases, with 9 bases remaining between them. The CDR3 has 15 amino acids. In DNA form, the CDR3 reads TGTGCCAGCAGCTTGCAGGCGGATAGCAATCAGCCCCAGCATTTT. Its translation is CASSLQADSNQPQHF.

The chain combines TRBV28 with TRBJ2-7, with TRBD1 as a possible D gene (6 bases). The CDR3 runs to 14 residues. Per germline, CDR1 MDHEN and CDR2 SYDVKM. V was clipped by 3 bases and J by 2 bases, with 11 bases between them. Written as DNA, the CDR3 is TGTGCCAGCAGTTTCATCCAGGGGACCTACGAGCAGTACTTC. This translates into CASSFIQGTYEQYF.

The rearrangement links TRBV18 to TRBJ2-7, with D possibly matching TRBD1 (6 bases). Germline CDR1 is KGHSH and CDR2 is LQKENI. CDR3 length: 13 residues. V lost 3 bases and J 6 bases, leaving 12 bases between the germline ends. This CDR3 is CASSPGTIPEQYF. CDR3 sequence (DNA): TGTGCCAGCTCACCCGGGACAATCCCCGAGCAGTACTTC.

V is TRBV6-5 and J is TRBJ2-7; 12 positions agree with TRBD1. After removal of 8 bases from V and 6 bases from J, the junction contained 8 bases not matched to a gene. This CDR3 region has 14 residues. The germline gives CDR1 MNHEY, CDR2 SVGAGI. CDR3 DNA sequence: TGTGCCAGCTCCCTTTGGGACAGGGGGCTCGAGCAGTACTTC. Translating it yields CASSLWDRGLEQYF.

The rearrangement links TRBV5-1 to TRBJ1-2; no firm D call. The CDR3 consists of 15 residues. Trimming shortened V by 4 bases and J by 0 bases, and 13 bases separated the two germline ends. Germline loops: CDR1 SGHRS, CDR2 YFSETQ. The CDR3 region has the DNA TGCGCCAGCAGCAGTGGACGGAACTCTAACTATGGCTACACCTTC. Translating it yields CASSSGRNSNYGYTF. Variable domain in full (rest from reference TRBV5-1 and TRBJ1-2): KAGVTQTPRYLIKTRGQQVTLSCSPISGHRSVSWYQQTPGQGLQFLFEYFSETQRNKGNFPGRFSGRQFSNSRSEMNVSTLELGDSALYLCASSSGRNSNYGYTFGSGTRLTVV.

V is TRBV25-1 and J is TRBJ1-1, with D uncertain. CDR1 MGHDK and CDR2 SYGVNS come from the germline V gene. This CDR3 is built from 12 residues. Trimming took 1 base from V and 1 from J, leaving 1 base between them. The CDR3 DNA sequence: TGTGCCAGCAGTGAATGGAACACTGAAGCTTTCTTT. Translation: CASSEWNTEAFF.

The CDR3 DNA is TGTGCCAGCAGCTTTGGCAGCCACACCGGGGAGCTGTTTTTT. It translates to CASSFGSHTGELFF. This chain uses TRBV5-5 with TRBJ2-2; D unclear. The germline V gene has CDR1 SGHKS and CDR2 YYEKEE (reference sequence). The CDR3 is made up of 14 amino acids. The ends were cut back, 2 bases at V and 3 bases at J, with 8 bases in the middle.

This clone counts as large (0.1 to 1%). Other DNA sequences of this sample code for an identical CDR3. The rearrangement uses TRBV3-1 (or the pseudogene TRBV3-2) and TRBJ2-1; D uncertain. The CDR3 has 13 residues. Germline values: CDR1 LGHDT, CDR2 YNNKEL (reference sequence). With 8 bases removed from V and 1 base from J, the gap between germline ends came to 9 bases. The CDR3 DNA reads TGTGCCAGCCGTGGATTGTCCTACAATGAGCAGTTCTTC. Its protein is CASRGLSYNEQFF.

This clone was recorded once. This rearrangement joins TRBV24-1 to TRBJ2-3; D is unclear. Germline CDR1 reads KGHDR; CDR2 reads SFDVKD. The CDR3 extends over 17 amino acids. Deletions cut 1 base from V and 5 bases from J, with 18 bases between. CDR3 protein: CATSDFQAPGNVDTQYF. DNA for the CDR3: TGTGCCACCAGTGATTTTCAAGCCCCTGGGAATGTAGATACGCAGTATTTT.

The J gene is TRBJ2-5, the V gene TRBV6-6; D is unresolved. In germline, CDR1 is MNHNY, CDR2 SVGAGI (reference sequence). Trimming shortened V by 3 bases and J by 5 bases, and 16 bases separated the two germline ends. The length of the CDR3 is 15 residues. CDR3: CASSYTSASFETQYF. CDR3 DNA: TGTGCCAGCAGTTATACTTCGGCTAGTTTTGAGACCCAGTACTTC.

The chain is built from TRBV11-3 and TRBJ2-1; 15 bases are a match to TRBD2. CDR1 SGHNT and CDR2 YENEEA come from the germline V gene. V lost 1 base and J lost 4; bases outside the gene matches: 2. This CDR3 is built from 17 residues. CDR3 DNA sequence: TGTGCCAGCAGCTTAGGGGGGACTAGCGGGGGGTACAATGAGCAGTTCTTC. This encodes CASSLGGTSGGYNEQFF.

The V gene is TRBV5-4, the J gene TRBJ2-5; D is undetermined. From germline, CDR1 is SGHNT and CDR2 YYREEE (reference sequence). The CDR3 extends over 12 amino acids. Trimming pared 0 bases from V and 4 bases from J, leaving 4 bases between. The CDR3 DNA follows: TGTGCCAGCAGCTTGGAAGGAGAGACCCAGTACTTC. Amino acid sequence: CASSLEGETQYF.